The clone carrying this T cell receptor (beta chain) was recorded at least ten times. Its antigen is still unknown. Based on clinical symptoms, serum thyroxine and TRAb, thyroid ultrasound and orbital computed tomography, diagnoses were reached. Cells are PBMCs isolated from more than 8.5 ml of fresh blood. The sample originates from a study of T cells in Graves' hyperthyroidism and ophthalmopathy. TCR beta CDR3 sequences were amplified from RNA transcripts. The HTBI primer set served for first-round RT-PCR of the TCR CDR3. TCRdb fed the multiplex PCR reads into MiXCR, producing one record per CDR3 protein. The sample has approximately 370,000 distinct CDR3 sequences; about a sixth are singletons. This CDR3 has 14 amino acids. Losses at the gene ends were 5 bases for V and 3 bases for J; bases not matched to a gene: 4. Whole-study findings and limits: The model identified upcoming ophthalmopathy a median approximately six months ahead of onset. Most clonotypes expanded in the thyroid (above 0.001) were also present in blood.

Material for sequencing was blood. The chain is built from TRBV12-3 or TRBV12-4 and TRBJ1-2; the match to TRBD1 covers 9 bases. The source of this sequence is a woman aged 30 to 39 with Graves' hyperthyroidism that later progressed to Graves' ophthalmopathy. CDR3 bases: TGTGCCAGCAGTACAGGGGGCGAATACTATGGCTACACCTTC. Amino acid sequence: CASSTGGEYYGYTF.